This is a list of T cell receptor beta chains from one sample in a study of molecular identifiers for immune sequencing clone quantification. MiXCR, run by TCRdb on the PCR reads, gives a single entry per CDR3 protein. The sample lists a few hundred thousand distinct CDR3 sequences, roughly a fifth seen once, with around 0.84% in the top ten. The sequenced sample was naive CD8+ T cells from blood, with Jurkat cell RNA spiked in. Receptors were obtained from a human donor in good health. Some libraries in this study had Jurkat cell RNA spiked in. The CDR3 runs from the conserved cysteine through the conserved F or W. The order of the fields is clone size, J gene, V gene, D gene, CDR3 protein, CDR3 DNA. D genes are given only for firm matches. Some rows mark clone size as missing; the rest say once, few, many or name a class of expanded clone.

clone_size: -
j_call: TRBJ2-3
v_call: TRBV5-8
d_call: TRBD1
cdr3_aa: CASSSPWGQGRGTQYF
cdr3_nt: TGTGCCAGCAGCTCGCCCTGGGGACAGGGTCGAGGTACGCAGTATTTT

clone_size: -
j_call: TRBJ2-7
v_call: TRBV6-5
d_call: TRBD2
cdr3_aa: CASSNGLAAYEQYF
cdr3_nt: TGTGCCAGCAGTAACGGACTAGCGGCCTACGAGCAGTACTTC

clone_size: -
j_call: TRBJ2-2
v_call: TRBV19
d_call: -
cdr3_aa: CASSIDLAGELFF
cdr3_nt: TGTGCCAGTAGTATAGATTTGGCCGGGGAGCTGTTTTTT

clone_size: -
j_call: TRBJ2-2
v_call: TRBV12-5
d_call: -
cdr3_aa: CASGLLTTLNAGELFF
cdr3_nt: TGTGCTAGTGGTTTGCTGACCACACTCAACGCCGGGGAGCTGTTTTTT

clone_size: many
j_call: TRBJ1-5
v_call: TRBV9
d_call: -
cdr3_aa: CASSVGASNQPQHF
cdr3_nt: TGTGCCAGCAGCGTAGGGGCTAGCAATCAGCCCCAGCATTTT

clone_size: -
j_call: TRBJ2-6
v_call: TRBV28
d_call: -
cdr3_aa: CASSLGAGDGSGANVLTF
cdr3_nt: TGTGCCAGCAGCCTGGGGGCAGGGGATGGGTCTGGGGCCAACGTCCTGACTTTC

clone_size: -
j_call: TRBJ2-5
v_call: TRBV7-9
d_call: -
cdr3_aa: CASSWVKETQYF
cdr3_nt: TGTGCCAGCAGTTGGGTTAAAGAGACCCAGTACTTC

clone_size: -
j_call: TRBJ1-2
v_call: TRBV4-3
d_call: -
cdr3_aa: CASSQDAEPNYGYTF
cdr3_nt: TGCGCCAGCAGCCAAGATGCGGAGCCGAACTATGGCTACACCTTC

clone_size: few
j_call: TRBJ2-7
v_call: TRBV5-4
d_call: -
cdr3_aa: CASSFRGESAYEQYF
cdr3_nt: TGTGCCAGCAGCTTCCGTGGGGAGTCGGCCTACGAGCAGTACTTC

clone_size: -
j_call: TRBJ1-5
v_call: TRBV19
d_call: -
cdr3_aa: CASSTWDGSYSNQPQHF
cdr3_nt: TGTGCCAGTAGTACCTGGGACGGATCTTATAGCAATCAGCCCCAGCATTTT

clone_size: -
j_call: TRBJ1-5
v_call: TRBV7-8
d_call: -
cdr3_aa: CASSIGGSSNQPQHF
cdr3_nt: TGTGCCAGCAGCATTGGTGGCAGCAGCAATCAGCCCCAGCATTTT

clone_size: few
j_call: TRBJ2-7
v_call: TRBV19
d_call: -
cdr3_aa: CASSFQETAYEQYF
cdr3_nt: TGTGCCAGTAGCTTTCAGGAGACAGCTTACGAGCAGTACTTC

clone_size: many
j_call: TRBJ1-2
v_call: TRBV12-5
d_call: -
cdr3_aa: CASGLSQGQNFYGYTF
cdr3_nt: TGTGCTAGTGGTTTGTCACAAGGACAGAACTTCTATGGCTACACCTTC

clone_size: many
j_call: TRBJ2-5
v_call: TRBV6-6
d_call: -
cdr3_aa: CASSYIAAQETQYF
cdr3_nt: TGTGCCAGCAGTTATATTGCGGCACAAGAGACCCAGTACTTC

clone_size: few
j_call: TRBJ2-7
v_call: TRBV9
d_call: TRBD2
cdr3_aa: CASSVDGGGLEQYF
cdr3_nt: TGTGCCAGCAGCGTAGATGGGGGAGGGCTCGAGCAGTACTTC

clone_size: -
j_call: TRBJ2-1
v_call: TRBV27
d_call: -
cdr3_aa: CASSLGSNEQSF
cdr3_nt: TGTGCCAGCAGTTTAGGGTCCAATGAGCAGTCCTTC

clone_size: many
j_call: TRBJ2-3
v_call: TRBV12-3/TRBV12-4
d_call: -
cdr3_aa: CASSSPGAYTDTQYF
cdr3_nt: TGTGCCAGCAGCTCCCCCGGGGCTTACACAGATACGCAGTATTTT

clone_size: -
j_call: TRBJ2-5
v_call: TRBV20-1
d_call: -
cdr3_aa: CSAPTSNQETQYF
cdr3_nt: TGCAGTGCCCCGACTAGTAATCAAGAGACCCAGTACTTC

clone_size: many
j_call: TRBJ2-5
v_call: TRBV11-1
d_call: TRBD2
cdr3_aa: CASSPASGRAETQYF
cdr3_nt: TGTGCCAGCAGCCCGGCTAGCGGGAGGGCAGAGACCCAGTACTTC

clone_size: few
j_call: TRBJ2-1
v_call: TRBV10-3
d_call: -
cdr3_aa: CAISDSNEQFF
cdr3_nt: TGTGCCATCAGTGACTCGAATGAGCAGTTCTTC

clone_size: many
j_call: TRBJ2-7
v_call: TRBV6-1
d_call: -
cdr3_aa: CASSNGRTYEQYF
cdr3_nt: TGTGCCAGCAGTAACGGACGGACCTACGAGCAGTACTTC

clone_size: many
j_call: TRBJ2-7
v_call: TRBV4-2
d_call: -
cdr3_aa: CASSQVKLAGSYEQYF
cdr3_nt: TGTGCCAGCAGCCAAGTTAAGCTAGCCGGCTCCTACGAGCAGTACTTC

clone_size: -
j_call: TRBJ2-2
v_call: TRBV9
d_call: TRBD1
cdr3_aa: CASSPRPIKGTGISGELFF
cdr3_nt: TGTGCCAGCAGCCCCCGTCCAATTAAGGGGACAGGGATTTCCGGGGAGCTGTTTTTT

clone_size: -
j_call: TRBJ1-6
v_call: TRBV24-1
d_call: TRBD1
cdr3_aa: CATSDPRTGHNSPLHF
cdr3_nt: TGTGCCACCAGTGATCCAAGGACAGGGCACAATTCACCCCTCCACTTT

clone_size: many
j_call: TRBJ2-4
v_call: TRBV20-1
d_call: -
cdr3_aa: CSATTLAPDKNIQYF
cdr3_nt: TGCAGTGCCACCACGCTAGCGCCTGACAAAAACATTCAGTACTTC

clone_size: -
j_call: TRBJ2-1
v_call: TRBV4-3
d_call: TRBD2
cdr3_aa: CASSLRWSGEDNEQFF
cdr3_nt: TGCGCCAGCAGCCTTAGATGGAGCGGGGAGGACAATGAGCAGTTCTTC

clone_size: many
j_call: TRBJ1-6
v_call: TRBV4-2
d_call: -
cdr3_aa: CASSHLAGDNSPLHF
cdr3_nt: TGTGCCAGCAGCCACCTGGCTGGGGATAATTCACCCCTCCACTTT

clone_size: few
j_call: TRBJ2-3
v_call: TRBV12-5
d_call: -
cdr3_aa: CASGHTGTPSTDTQYF
cdr3_nt: TGTGCTAGTGGACATACAGGGACTCCGAGCACAGATACGCAGTATTTT